The present TCR beta chain was sequenced within a study of chemoradiotherapy in HPV16-positive cancers. Assay used: immunoSEQ multiplex PCR; TCRdb lists only in-frame clones, some missing. The sample lists tens of thousands of clones; roughly 82% were seen once. V was pared by 2 bases and J by 2 bases, with 3 bases of the junction left unmatched. The germline CDR1 and CDR2 sequences are KGHSH and LQKENI. The CDR3 totals 14 residues. This clonotype originated in a human donor with HPV-associated anogenital cancer. The chain is built from TRBV18 and TRBJ2-7, with TRBD2 matching 7 bases. Sample: blood, taken from a patient who underwent chemoradiotherapy. The chain's CDR3 is CASSPTGGPYEQYF. Written as DNA, the CDR3 is TGTGCCAGCTCACCAACGGGGGGACCCTACGAGCAGTACTTC.